The rows below give T cell receptor beta chains drawn from one sample of a study of blood T cell repertoires in COVID-19. The table came from immunoSEQ multiplex PCR; TCRdb's copy has only in-frame clones and leaves some out. The data contain about 110,000 clones, 88% of them singletons. The sample taken for sequencing was peripheral blood. The source is a woman between 50 and 59 years old with acute or convalescent COVID-19. Each CDR3 is given with its conserved first and last residue. A D gene is named only where the DNA matches it firmly. Where a row states a size, it is once, few, many or the class of an expanded clone; other rows omit it.

abundance: .; v_gene: TRBV14; d_gene: TRBD1; j_gene: TRBJ2-3; CDR3aa: CATAIGQGGLTDTQYF; CDR3nt: TGTGCCACCGCAATTGGACAGGGAGGATTGACAGATACGCAGTATTTT
abundance: .; v_gene: TRBV19; d_gene: .; j_gene: TRBJ2-6; CDR3aa: CASSRPGDSGANVLTF; CDR3nt: TGTGCCAGTAGTAGACCAGGGGACTCTGGGGCCAACGTCCTGACTTTC
abundance: .; v_gene: TRBV14; d_gene: .; j_gene: TRBJ2-7; CDR3aa: CASPPGGREFPYEQYF; CDR3nt: TGTGCCAGCCCCCCCGGGGGGCGGGAGTTTCCCTACGAGCAGTACTTC
abundance: .; v_gene: TRBV5-1; d_gene: .; j_gene: TRBJ1-3; CDR3aa: CASSLGGEGNTIYF; CDR3nt: TGCGCCAGCAGCTTGGGCGGGGAAGGAAACACCATATATTTT
abundance: once; v_gene: TRBV7-6; d_gene: TRBD2; j_gene: TRBJ2-1; CDR3aa: CASSLLAGANEQFF; CDR3nt: TGTGCCAGCAGCTTACTAGCGGGAGCGAATGAGCAGTTCTTC
abundance: once; v_gene: TRBV2; d_gene: .; j_gene: TRBJ1-2; CDR3aa: CASSDMRGNYGYTF; CDR3nt: TGTGCCAGCAGTGATATGCGGGGGAACTATGGCTACACCTTC
abundance: once; v_gene: TRBV28; d_gene: .; j_gene: TRBJ1-5; CDR3aa: CASSFSAGRNQPQHF; CDR3nt: TGTGCCAGCAGTTTCTCGGCAGGGCGCAATCAGCCCCAGCATTTT
abundance: .; v_gene: TRBV5-1; d_gene: TRBD1; j_gene: TRBJ1-1; CDR3aa: CASSRWTGALNTEAFF; CDR3nt: TGCGCCAGCAGCAGGTGGACAGGGGCCTTGAACACTGAAGCTTTCTTT
abundance: .; v_gene: TRBV6-2/TRBV6-3; d_gene: TRBD2; j_gene: TRBJ2-7; CDR3aa: CASSYPALAGLTYEQYF; CDR3nt: TGTGCCAGCAGTTACCCAGCACTAGCGGGACTCACCTACGAGCAGTACTTC
abundance: .; v_gene: TRBV30; d_gene: .; j_gene: TRBJ2-1; CDR3aa: CAWSVRRWGDEQFF; CDR3nt: TGTGCCTGGAGTGTACGAAGGTGGGGGGATGAGCAGTTCTTC
abundance: .; v_gene: TRBV19; d_gene: TRBD1; j_gene: TRBJ2-2; CDR3aa: CASSIGGTANTGELFF; CDR3nt: TGTGCCAGTAGTATAGGAGGGACAGCGAACACCGGGGAGCTGTTTTTT
abundance: .; v_gene: TRBV10-2; d_gene: TRBD2; j_gene: TRBJ2-7; CDR3aa: CASSGELAGGSEQYF; CDR3nt: TGCGCCAGCAGTGGGGAACTAGCGGGGGGCTCCGAGCAGTACTTC
abundance: .; v_gene: TRBV5-1; d_gene: .; j_gene: TRBJ2-5; CDR3aa: CASSRGRSGETQYF; CDR3nt: TGCGCCAGCAGCCGCGGCCGATCGGGAGAGACCCAGTACTTC
abundance: .; v_gene: TRBV12-3/TRBV12-4; d_gene: TRBD1; j_gene: TRBJ2-3; CDR3aa: CASSSRGTGWYF; CDR3nt: TGTGCCAGCAGTTCGCGGGGGACAGGGTGGTATTTT
abundance: few; v_gene: TRBV7-2; d_gene: TRBD2; j_gene: TRBJ2-1; CDR3aa: CASSLLAGGGNEQFF; CDR3nt: TGTGCCAGCAGCTTACTAGCGGGAGGTGGAAATGAGCAGTTCTTC
abundance: .; v_gene: TRBV29-1; d_gene: .; j_gene: TRBJ1-1; CDR3aa: CSVNRLNTEAFF; CDR3nt: TGCAGCGTGAACAGGCTTAACACTGAAGCTTTCTTT